One and the same sample provided the 12 T cell receptor beta chains below, sequenced in a study of blood T cell repertoires in COVID-19. The method was immunoSEQ multiplex PCR; TCRdb's version includes in-frame clones alone and lacks a portion of them. The table lists about 240,000 clones, about 89% of them singletons. The sequencing sample was made of PBMCs or T cells enriched from blood (not recorded which). The receptors stem from a woman between 25 and 40 years old who had recovered from COVID-19.

The V gene is TRBV11-2, the J gene TRBJ2-2, with 8 bases lining up with TRBD1. The CDR3 runs to 15 residues. The ends lost 5 bases at V and 3 bases at J; junction bases unmatched: 5. CDR1 and CDR2 (germline): SGHAT, FQNNGV. This CDR3 is CASSPGGGYTGELFF. As DNA, the CDR3 is TGTGCCAGCAGCCCAGGGGGCGGGTACACCGGGGAGCTGTTTTTT.

The gene calls are TRBV4-1 and TRBJ2-7; possibly TRBD2 for D (5 bases). The germline gives CDR1 MGHRA, CDR2 YSYEKL. The CDR3 runs to 16 residues. V was pared by 8 bases and J by 7 bases, with 27 bases between. The CDR3 sequence is CASAPGLARKMGEQYF. CDR3 coding DNA: TGCGCCAGCGCGCCCGGGCTAGCCCGGAAAATGGGGGAGCAGTACTTC.

The CDR3 loop is CASSTSGQGYNEQFF. DNA of the CDR3: TGTGCCAGTAGTACGTCGGGACAGGGCTACAATGAGCAGTTCTTC. J is TRBJ2-1 and V is TRBV19, with 9 bases identical to TRBD1. There are 15 residues in the CDR3. The trim removed 4 bases at V and 3 bases at J, leaving 4 bases unmatched. The V gene's germline CDR1 is LNHDA and CDR2 SQIVND (reference sequence).

The V gene is TRBV12-3 or TRBV12-4, the J gene TRBJ1-2; D is undetermined. This CDR3 has 13 amino acids. Trimming shortened V by 4 bases and J by 7 bases, and 13 bases separated the two germline ends. Written as DNA, the CDR3 is TGTGCCAGCAGTTCCACTGTTCCGGGTGGCTACACCTTC. This translates into CASSSTVPGGYTF.

The gene calls are TRBV5-4 and TRBJ1-2, with TRBD1 identical over 7 bases. V trimming: 0 bases; J trimming: 4 bases; junction bases outside the gene matches: 6. Germline loops: CDR1 SGHNT, CDR2 YYREEE (reference sequence). CDR3 length: 15 residues. Here the CDR3 reads CASSLGRGRVYGYTF. The CDR3 DNA reads TGTGCCAGCAGCTTGGGGAGGGGGCGGGTCTATGGCTACACCTTC.

The chain recombines TRBV7-2 with TRBJ1-5, with unresolved D. Germline V gene lookup returns CDR1 SGHTA and CDR2 FQGNSA. The ends were cut back, 5 bases at V and 0 bases at J, with 8 bases in the middle. The CDR3 loop spans 14 amino acids. CDR3 bases: TGTGCCAGCAGCCTGCAGGTTAGCAATCAGCCCCAGCATTTT. Translated, it gives CASSLQVSNQPQHF. The complete variable domain, with remaining parts taken from reference TRBV7-2 and TRBJ1-5, reads GAGVSQSPSNKVTEKGKDVELRCDPISGHTALYWYRQSLGQGLEFLIYFQGNSAPDKSGLPSDRFSAERTGGSVSTLTIQRTQQEDSAVYLCASSLQVSNQPQHFGDGTRLSIL.

The chain employs TRBV28 and TRBJ1-1; maybe TRBD1 (6 bases). Trimming removed 8 bases at V and 6 bases at J, with 13 bases between. Germline V lookup: CDR1 MDHEN, CDR2 SYDVKM. The CDR3 loop spans 12 amino acids. The CDR3 loop reads CASENRVSEAFF. In DNA, the CDR3 is TGTGCCAGCGAAAACAGGGTCTCTGAAGCTTTCTTT.

The CDR3 coding sequence is TGTGCCAGCAGCTTGCGCCCTAGCGACGAAGGATACGAGCAGTACTTC. Translated: CASSLRPSDEGYEQYF. V gene TRBV7-3 combines with J gene TRBJ2-7; D might be TRBD2 (6 bases). The length of the CDR3 is 16 residues. Trimming stripped 3 bases from V and 4 bases from J, with 19 bases between. CDR1 and CDR2 from the germline V gene are SGHTA and FQGTGA.

A single count supports this clone. The chain joins TRBV7-9 to TRBJ2-3; unclear D gene. CDR1 SEHNR and CDR2 FQNEAQ come from the germline V gene (reference sequence). V was pared by 8 bases and J by 2 bases, with 2 bases between. The CDR3 is 10 residues long. The CDR3 DNA reads as TGTGCCAGCCTCACAGATACGCAGTATTTT. Translating it yields CASLTDTQYF.

The chain joins TRBV7-2 to TRBJ2-7; 8 bases are shared with TRBD2. V lost 2 bases to trimming and J lost 3 bases; unmatched junction nucleotides: 9. The germline CDR1 and CDR2 sequences are SGHTA and FQGNSA. This CDR3 comprises 16 residues. Here the CDR3 reads CASSLIWASGSYEQYF. The CDR3 region has the DNA TGTGCCAGCAGCTTAATATGGGCCAGCGGGAGCTACGAGCAGTACTTC.

The chain joins TRBV19 to TRBJ2-2, with 7 bases fitting TRBD2. Looked up from germline, CDR1 is LNHDA and CDR2 is SQIVND (reference sequence). The CDR3 totals 13 residues. With V trimmed by 11 bases and J by 4 bases, 7 bases remained unmatched. CDR3 sequence: CAGGVSGTGELFF. The CDR3, as DNA: TGTGCCGGGGGGGTTTCGGGCACCGGGGAGCTGTTTTTT. Full variable domain (outside the CDR3, taken from reference TRBV19 and TRBJ2-2): DGGITQSPKYLFRKEGQNVTLSCEQNLNHDAMYWYRQDPGQGLRLIYYSQIVNDFQKGDIAEGYSVSREKKESFPLTVTSAQKNPTAFYLCAGGVSGTGELFFGEGSRLTVL.

The genes are TRBV3-1 (or the pseudogene TRBV3-2) and TRBJ1-4; possible D gene TRBD1, 5 bases. V shed 1 base and J shed 0 bases, with 9 bases lying between them. This CDR3 has 16 residues. Per germline, CDR1 LGHDT and CDR2 YNNKEL (reference sequence). The CDR3 bases are TGTGCCAGCAGCCAAGGGCCAGGGACAACTAATGAAAAACTGTTTTTT. Residues: CASSQGPGTTNEKLFF.